This record concerns one T cell receptor (beta chain) sequence. TCRdb's table, derived via immunoSEQ multiplex PCR, lists solely in-frame clones and lacks some. The table records roughly 26,000 clones, over 85% of them present only once. The data originate from a study of OX40 agonist ivuxolimab in advanced cancers. J gave up 0 bases and V 5 bases, and 6 bases lay outside the gene matches. The CDR3 runs 15 residues. Germline-derived CDR1 and CDR2 are SGHVS and FNYEAQ. Sequencing used CD4+ or CD8+ T cells sorted from blood, obtained in a trial of the OX40 agonist ivuxolimab. This TCR derives from an adult with an advanced solid tumor such as melanoma, head and neck, liver or kidney cancer. This chain links TRBV7-6 with TRBJ2-7; TRBD1 aligns across 8 bases. As DNA, the CDR3 is TGTGCCAGCAGCGTGGGACAGGCAAGCTCCTACGAGCAGTACTTC. Translated: CASSVGQASSYEQYF.